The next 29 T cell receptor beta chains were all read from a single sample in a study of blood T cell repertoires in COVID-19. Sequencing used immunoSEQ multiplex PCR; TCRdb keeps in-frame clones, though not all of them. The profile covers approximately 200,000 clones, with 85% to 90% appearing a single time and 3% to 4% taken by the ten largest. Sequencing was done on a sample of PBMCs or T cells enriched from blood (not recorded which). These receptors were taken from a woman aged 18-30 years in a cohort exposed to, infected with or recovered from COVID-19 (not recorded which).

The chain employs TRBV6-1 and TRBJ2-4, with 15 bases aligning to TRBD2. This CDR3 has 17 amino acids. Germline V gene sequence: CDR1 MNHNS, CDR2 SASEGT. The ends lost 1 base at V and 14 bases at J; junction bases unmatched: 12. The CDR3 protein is CASSEVNSRTSGRAKYF. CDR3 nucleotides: TGTGCCAGCAGTGAAGTAAATTCACGGACTAGCGGGAGGGCAAAGTACTTC.

CDR3 nucleotides: TGTGCCAGCAGTTCCACAGACTATAACACTGAAGCTTTCTTT. Its protein is CASSSTDYNTEAFF. The chain employs TRBV5-4 and TRBJ1-1, with D hard to call. V dropped 5 bases and J dropped 2 bases, with 13 bases sitting between them. The CDR3 runs 14 residues. Germline V gives CDR1 SGHNT, CDR2 YYREEE (reference sequence). The whole variable domain, remainder taken from reference TRBV5-4 and TRBJ1-1, is ETGVTQSPTHLIKTRGQQVTLRCSSQSGHNTVSWYQQALGQGPQFIFQYYREEENGRGNFPPRFSGLQFPNYSSELNVNALELDDSALYLCASSSTDYNTEAFFGQGTRLTVV.

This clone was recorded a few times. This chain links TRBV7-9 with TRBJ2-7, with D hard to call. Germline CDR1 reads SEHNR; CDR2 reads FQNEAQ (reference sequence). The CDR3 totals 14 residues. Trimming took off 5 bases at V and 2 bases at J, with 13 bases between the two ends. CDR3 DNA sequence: TGTGCCAGCAGCCCACAGTCATACACCTACGAGCAGTACTTC. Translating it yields CASSPQSYTYEQYF.

CDR3 sequence: CASSMGASRAFF. The CDR3 bases are TGTGCCAGTAGTATGGGGGCTAGTCGGGCTTTCTTT. The chain links TRBV19 to TRBJ1-1; maybe TRBD1 (6 bases). The germline gives CDR1 LNHDA, CDR2 SQIVND (reference sequence). The CDR3 runs to 12 residues. V lost 3 bases, J lost 11 bases, and 13 bases lay in between.

CDR3 nucleotide sequence: TGCAGCGCGGGACTAGAATTCTACAATGAGCAGTTCTTC. This encodes CSAGLEFYNEQFF. The chain uses TRBV29-1 and TRBJ2-1, with TRBD2 matching over 8 bases. Per the germline V gene, CDR1 is SQVTM and CDR2 is ANQGSEA. The CDR3 runs 13 residues. V lost 7 bases, J lost 3 bases, and 5 bases stayed unmatched.

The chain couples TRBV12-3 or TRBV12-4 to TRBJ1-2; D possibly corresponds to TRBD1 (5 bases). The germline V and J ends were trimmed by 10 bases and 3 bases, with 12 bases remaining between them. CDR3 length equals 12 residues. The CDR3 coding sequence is TGTGCCACTTCCGGGGGAGACTATGGCTACACCTTC. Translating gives CATSGGDYGYTF.

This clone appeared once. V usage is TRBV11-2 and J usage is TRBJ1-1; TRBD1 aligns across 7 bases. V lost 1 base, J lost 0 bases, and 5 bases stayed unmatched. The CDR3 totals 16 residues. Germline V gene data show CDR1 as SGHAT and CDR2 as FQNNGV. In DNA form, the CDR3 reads TGTGCCAGCAGCTTAGGGACAGGTGATATGAACACTGAAGCTTTCTTT. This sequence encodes CASSLGTGDMNTEAFF.

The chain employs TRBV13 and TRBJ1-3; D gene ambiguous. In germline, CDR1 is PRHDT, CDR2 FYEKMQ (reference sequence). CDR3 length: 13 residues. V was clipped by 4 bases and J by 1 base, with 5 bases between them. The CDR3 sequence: CASSSLSGNTIYF. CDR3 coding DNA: TGTGCCAGCAGCTCGTTATCTGGAAACACCATATATTTT.

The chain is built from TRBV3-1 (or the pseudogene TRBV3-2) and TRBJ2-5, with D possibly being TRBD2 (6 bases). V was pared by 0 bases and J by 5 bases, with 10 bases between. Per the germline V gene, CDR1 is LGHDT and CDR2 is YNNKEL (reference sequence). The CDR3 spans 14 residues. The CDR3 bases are TGTGCCAGCAGCCAAGACGGGAGTAGGGAGACCCAGTACTTC. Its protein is CASSQDGSRETQYF.

The CDR3 nucleotides are TGTGCCAGCTCACCGGGAGGGGGAAGGCGTGGAGCTTTCTTT. This gives the protein CASSPGGGRRGAFF. The J gene is TRBJ1-1, the V gene TRBV18, with a possible D match to TRBD1 (6 bases). The CDR3 has 14 residues. Trimming pared 3 bases from V and 10 bases from J, leaving 18 bases between. Germline-derived CDR1 and CDR2 are KGHSH and LQKENI.

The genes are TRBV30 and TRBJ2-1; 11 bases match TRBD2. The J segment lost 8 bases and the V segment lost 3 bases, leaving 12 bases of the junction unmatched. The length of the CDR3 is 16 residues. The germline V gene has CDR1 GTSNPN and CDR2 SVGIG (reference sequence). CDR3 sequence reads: CAWSPDLAGGVHEQFF. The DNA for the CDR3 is TGTGCCTGGAGCCCGGACCTAGCGGGAGGTGTCCATGAGCAGTTCTTC.

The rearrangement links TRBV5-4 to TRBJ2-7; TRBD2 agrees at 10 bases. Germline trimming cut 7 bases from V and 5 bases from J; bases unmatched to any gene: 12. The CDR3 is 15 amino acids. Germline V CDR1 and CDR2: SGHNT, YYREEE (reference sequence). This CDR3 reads CASAPGTSDWDEQYF. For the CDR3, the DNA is TGTGCCAGCGCCCCCGGGACTAGCGATTGGGACGAGCAGTACTTC.

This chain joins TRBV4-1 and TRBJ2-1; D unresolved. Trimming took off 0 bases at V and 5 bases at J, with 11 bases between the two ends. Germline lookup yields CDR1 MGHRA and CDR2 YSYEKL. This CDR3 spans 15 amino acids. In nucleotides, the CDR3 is TGCGCCAGCAGCCAAGAACCTGATTCGGACAATGAGCAGTTCTTC. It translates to CASSQEPDSDNEQFF.

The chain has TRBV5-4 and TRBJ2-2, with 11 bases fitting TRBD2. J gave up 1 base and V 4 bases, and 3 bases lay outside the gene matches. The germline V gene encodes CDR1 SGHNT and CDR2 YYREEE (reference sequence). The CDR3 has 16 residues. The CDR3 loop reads CASSPGTSGNTGELFF. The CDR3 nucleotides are TGTGCCAGCAGCCCCGGGACTAGCGGGAACACCGGGGAGCTGTTTTTT.

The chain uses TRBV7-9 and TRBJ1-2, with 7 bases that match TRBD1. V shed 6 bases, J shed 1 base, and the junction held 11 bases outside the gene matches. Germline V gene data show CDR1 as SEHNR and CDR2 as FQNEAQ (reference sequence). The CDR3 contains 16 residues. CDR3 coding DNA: TGTGCCAGCAGTCTTTATCGGACAGGACGTAACTATGGCTACACCTTC. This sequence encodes CASSLYRTGRNYGYTF.

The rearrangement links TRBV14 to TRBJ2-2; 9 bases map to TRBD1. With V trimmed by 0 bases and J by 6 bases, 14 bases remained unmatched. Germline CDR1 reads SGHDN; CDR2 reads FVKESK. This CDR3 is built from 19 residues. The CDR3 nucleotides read TGTGCCAGCAGCCAAGATTTAAGGACAGGGGACGGTAGTCCCGGGGAGCTGTTTTTT. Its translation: CASSQDLRTGDGSPGELFF.

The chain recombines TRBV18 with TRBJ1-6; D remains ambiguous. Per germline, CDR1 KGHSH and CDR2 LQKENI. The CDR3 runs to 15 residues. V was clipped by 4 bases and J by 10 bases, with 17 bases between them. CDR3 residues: CASSLPSEVWSPLHF. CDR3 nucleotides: TGTGCCAGCTCACTCCCCTCGGAGGTCTGGTCACCCCTCCACTTT.

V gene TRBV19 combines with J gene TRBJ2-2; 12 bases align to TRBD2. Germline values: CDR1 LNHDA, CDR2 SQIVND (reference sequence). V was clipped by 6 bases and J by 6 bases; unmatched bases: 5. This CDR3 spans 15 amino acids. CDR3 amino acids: CASSSLAGGSGELFF. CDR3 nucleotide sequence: TGTGCCAGTAGCTCACTAGCGGGGGGTTCCGGGGAGCTGTTTTTT.

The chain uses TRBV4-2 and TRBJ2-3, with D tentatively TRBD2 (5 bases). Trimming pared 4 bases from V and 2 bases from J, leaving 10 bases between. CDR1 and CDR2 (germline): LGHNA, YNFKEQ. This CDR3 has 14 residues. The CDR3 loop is CASSPSLTTDTQYF. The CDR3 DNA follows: TGTGCCAGCAGCCCTAGCCTTACCACAGATACGCAGTATTTT.

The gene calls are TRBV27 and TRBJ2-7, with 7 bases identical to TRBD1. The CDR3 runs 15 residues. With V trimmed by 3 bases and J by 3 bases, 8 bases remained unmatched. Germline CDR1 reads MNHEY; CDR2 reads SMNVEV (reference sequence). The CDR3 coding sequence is TGTGCCAGCAGTTTCTCGGGACAGCCAAGCTACGAGCAGTACTTC. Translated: CASSFSGQPSYEQYF.

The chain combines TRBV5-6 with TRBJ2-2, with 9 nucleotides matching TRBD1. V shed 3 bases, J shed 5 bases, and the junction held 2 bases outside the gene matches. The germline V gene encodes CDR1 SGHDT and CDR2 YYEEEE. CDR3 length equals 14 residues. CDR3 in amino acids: CASSWTGDTGELFF. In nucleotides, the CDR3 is TGTGCCAGCAGCTGGACAGGGGATACCGGGGAGCTGTTTTTT.

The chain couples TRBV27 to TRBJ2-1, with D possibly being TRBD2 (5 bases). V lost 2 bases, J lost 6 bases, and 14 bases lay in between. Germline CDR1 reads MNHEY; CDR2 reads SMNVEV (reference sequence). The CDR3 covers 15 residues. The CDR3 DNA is TGTGCCAGCAGTTTAGAGGGTAGTCCCTCCAATGAGCAGTTCTTC. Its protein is CASSLEGSPSNEQFF.

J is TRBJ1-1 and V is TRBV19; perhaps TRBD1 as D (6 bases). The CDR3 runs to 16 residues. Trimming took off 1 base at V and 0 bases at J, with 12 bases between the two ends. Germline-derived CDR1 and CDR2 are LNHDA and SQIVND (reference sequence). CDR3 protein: CASSIAPDRLNTEAFF. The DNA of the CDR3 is TGTGCCAGTAGTATAGCCCCGGACAGACTGAACACTGAAGCTTTCTTT.

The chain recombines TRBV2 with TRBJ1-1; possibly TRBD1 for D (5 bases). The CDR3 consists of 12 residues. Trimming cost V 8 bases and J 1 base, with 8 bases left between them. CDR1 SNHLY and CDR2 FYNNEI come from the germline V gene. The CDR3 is CASGGGNTEAFF. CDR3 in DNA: TGTGCCAGCGGGGGAGGGAACACTGAAGCTTTCTTT.

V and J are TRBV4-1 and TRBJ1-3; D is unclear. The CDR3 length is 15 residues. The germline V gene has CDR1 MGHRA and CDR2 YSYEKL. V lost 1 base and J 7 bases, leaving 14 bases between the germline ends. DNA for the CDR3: TGCGCCAGCAGCCAAGCCCCGGGGAGGAGGAACACCATATATTTT. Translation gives CASSQAPGRRNTIYF.

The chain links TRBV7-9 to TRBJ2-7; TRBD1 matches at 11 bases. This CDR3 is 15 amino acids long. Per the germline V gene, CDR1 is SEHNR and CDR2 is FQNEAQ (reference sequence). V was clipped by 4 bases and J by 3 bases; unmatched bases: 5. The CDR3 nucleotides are TGTGCCAGCAGCTCGGGACAGGGGGGAGACTACGAGCAGTACTTC. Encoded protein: CASSSGQGGDYEQYF. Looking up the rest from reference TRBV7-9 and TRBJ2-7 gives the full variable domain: DTGVSQNPRHKITKRGQNVTFRCDPISEHNRLYWYRQTLGQGPEFLTYFQNEAQLEKSRLLSDRFSAERPKGSFSTLEIQRTEQGDSAMYLCASSSGQGGDYEQYFGPGTRLTVT.

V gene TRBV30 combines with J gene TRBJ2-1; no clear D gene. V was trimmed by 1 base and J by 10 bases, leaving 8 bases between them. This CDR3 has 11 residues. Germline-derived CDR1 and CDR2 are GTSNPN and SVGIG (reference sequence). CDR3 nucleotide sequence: TGTGCCTGGAGTGATGCTATGGAGCAGTTCTTC. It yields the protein CAWSDAMEQFF. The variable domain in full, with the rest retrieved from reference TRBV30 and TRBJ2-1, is SQTIHQWPATLVQPVGSPLSLECTVEGTSNPNLYWYRQAAGRGLQLLFYSVGIGQISSEVPQNLSASRPQDRQFILSSKKLLLSDSGFYLCAWSDAMEQFFGPGTRLTVL.

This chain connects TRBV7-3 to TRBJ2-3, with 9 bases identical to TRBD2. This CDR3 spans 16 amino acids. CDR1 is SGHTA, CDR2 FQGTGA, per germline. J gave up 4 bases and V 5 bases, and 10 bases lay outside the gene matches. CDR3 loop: CASSSGGGRVADTQYF. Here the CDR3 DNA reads TGTGCCAGCAGCAGCGGCGGCGGGAGGGTAGCAGATACGCAGTATTTT.

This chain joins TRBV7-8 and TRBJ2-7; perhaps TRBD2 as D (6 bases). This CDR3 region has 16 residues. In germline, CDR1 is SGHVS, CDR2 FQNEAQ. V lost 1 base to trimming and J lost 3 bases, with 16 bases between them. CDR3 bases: TGTGCCAGCAGCTTAGAAACCCGGGAGTATTGCTACGAGCAGTACTTC. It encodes CASSLETREYCYEQYF.